Listed below are T cell receptor beta chains from one sample, sequenced in a study of Ad26.COV2.S vaccination and SARS-CoV-2 variants. Using immunoSEQ multiplex PCR, the repertoire was profiled, and TCRdb retains in-frame clones only, with some absent. The sample comprises fewer than 600,000 clones, approximately 90% of which are singletons, and about 1.5% rests with the top ten. Sequenced material: peripheral blood, taken in a trial of Ad26.COV2.S vaccine versus placebo. The source of these receptors is a person between 18 and 60 years old who received the Ad26.COV2.S COVID-19 vaccine or a placebo. CDR3s include the opening cysteine and the closing phenylalanine or tryptophan. The order of the fields is CDR3 length, J gene, V gene, CDR3 protein.

cdr3_length: 15
j_call: TRBJ2-3
v_call: TRBV2
cdr3_aa: CASSESGVGPDTQYF

cdr3_length: 14
j_call: TRBJ2-7
v_call: TRBV4-1
cdr3_aa: CASSQVNSFGEQYF

cdr3_length: 15
j_call: TRBJ2-7
v_call: TRBV6-2/TRBV6-3
cdr3_aa: CASSYSKGLAYEQYF

cdr3_length: 14
j_call: TRBJ1-1
v_call: TRBV18
cdr3_aa: CASSPSRMNTEAFF

cdr3_length: 17
j_call: TRBJ1-3
v_call: TRBV11-2
cdr3_aa: CASSLDYKGRSGNTIYF

cdr3_length: 15
j_call: TRBJ2-7
v_call: TRBV5-1
cdr3_aa: CASSWTGTSADEQYF

cdr3_length: 12
j_call: TRBJ2-3
v_call: TRBV24-1
cdr3_aa: CATKDRGDTQYF

cdr3_length: 15
j_call: TRBJ2-1
v_call: TRBV28
cdr3_aa: CASTPYPGGGNEQFF

cdr3_length: 17
j_call: TRBJ2-1
v_call: TRBV4-1
cdr3_aa: CASSPSVGAGSYNEQFF

cdr3_length: 14
j_call: TRBJ1-1
v_call: TRBV6-2/TRBV6-3
cdr3_aa: CASSYTGQNTEAFF

cdr3_length: 14
j_call: TRBJ2-2
v_call: TRBV4-2
cdr3_aa: CASTAGSNTGELFF

cdr3_length: 15
j_call: TRBJ2-3
v_call: TRBV29-1
cdr3_aa: CSVEGESGRTDTQYF

cdr3_length: 14
j_call: TRBJ2-3
v_call: TRBV10-2
cdr3_aa: CASKRGTTADTQYF

cdr3_length: 14
j_call: TRBJ2-7
v_call: TRBV6-5
cdr3_aa: CASSQKEGGYEQYF

cdr3_length: 14
j_call: TRBJ2-7
v_call: TRBV30
cdr3_aa: CAWTRRGSGDEQYF

cdr3_length: 13
j_call: TRBJ2-7
v_call: TRBV7-9
cdr3_aa: CASSDTGGGEQYF

cdr3_length: 16
j_call: TRBJ2-5
v_call: TRBV4-1
cdr3_aa: CASSQVSPAVVETQYF

cdr3_length: 14
j_call: TRBJ1-1
v_call: TRBV29-1
cdr3_aa: CSVRPTGSNTEAFF

cdr3_length: 12
j_call: TRBJ1-1
v_call: TRBV30
cdr3_aa: CAHRTGYTEAFF

cdr3_length: 12
j_call: TRBJ1-2
v_call: TRBV4-1
cdr3_aa: CASAGFNYGYTF

cdr3_length: 16
j_call: TRBJ2-5
v_call: TRBV28
cdr3_aa: CASSTPGTGIQETQYF

cdr3_length: 14
j_call: TRBJ2-1
v_call: TRBV30
cdr3_aa: CAWSFLAGYNEQFF

cdr3_length: 14
j_call: TRBJ2-2
v_call: TRBV30
cdr3_aa: CAWGKGPITGELFF

cdr3_length: 18
j_call: TRBJ2-7
v_call: TRBV5-4
cdr3_aa: CASSLGGLASPSSYEQYF

cdr3_length: 15
j_call: TRBJ2-7
v_call: TRBV2
cdr3_aa: CATAPPTGGPPEQYF

cdr3_length: 15
j_call: TRBJ2-3
v_call: TRBV4-2
cdr3_aa: CASSQRSGSTDTQYF

cdr3_length: 15
j_call: TRBJ2-3
v_call: TRBV6-5
cdr3_aa: CASRSDRSYTDTQYF

cdr3_length: 14
j_call: TRBJ1-6
v_call: TRBV14
cdr3_aa: CASSQESYNSPLHF

cdr3_length: 14
j_call: TRBJ1-5
v_call: TRBV3-1/TRBV3-2
cdr3_aa: CASSQRHSNQPQHF